The rows below give T cell receptor beta chains drawn from one sample of a study of sequential checkpoint blockade in melanoma. Sequencing was performed with immunoSEQ multiplex PCR; in TCRdb, only in-frame clones are kept and a portion is missing. The table records around 15,000 clones, less than 55% of them present only once. Sequenced material: CD8+ T cells sorted from blood (inferred from file names), taken from a patient given nivolumab and ipilimumab in sequence. The receptors come from a human donor with melanoma. Each CDR3 is given with its conserved first and last residue. The D gene is left open where the match is weak. Clone sizes are given selectively: once, few, many, or a class where the clone is expanded.

NA	TRBJ1-2	TRBD1	TRBV7-9	CASSLPGQDFFNYGYTF	TGTGCCAGCAGCTTACCGGGACAGGACTTCTTCAACTATGGCTACACCTTC
NA	TRBJ2-3	NA	TRBV30	CALQAGAGTDTQYF	TGTGCCTTACAGGCGGGGGCGGGTACAGATACGCAGTATTTT
few	TRBJ1-2	NA	TRBV9	CASSVGAGVYGYTF	TGTGCCAGCAGCGTAGGAGCAGGGGTCTATGGCTACACCTTC
NA	TRBJ2-1	NA	TRBV6-4	CASSDLGGSSYNEQFF	TGTGCCAGCAGCGACCTTGGGGGCAGCTCCTACAATGAGCAGTTCTTC
many	TRBJ2-1	TRBD2	TRBV5-1	CASSLGPGGRDEQFF	TGCGCCAGCAGCTTGGGACCGGGAGGACGGGATGAGCAGTTCTTC
NA	TRBJ2-7	TRBD2	TRBV19	CASSIERGSYEQYF	TGTGCCAGTAGTATTGAGCGGGGGTCCTACGAGCAGTACTTC
NA	TRBJ1-4	NA	TRBV2	CASSVPFDTDEKLFF	TGTGCCAGCAGTGTACCCTTCGATACTGATGAAAAACTGTTTTTT
NA	TRBJ2-1	NA	TRBV5-6	CASTHAAQVYNEQFF	TGTGCCAGCACCCACGCGGCACAGGTTTACAATGAGCAGTTCTTC
NA	TRBJ2-1	NA	TRBV4-2	CASSQDWGLALYNEQFF	TGTGCCAGCAGCCAAGATTGGGGGCTGGCACTTTACAATGAGCAGTTCTTC
NA	TRBJ2-3	TRBD2	TRBV19	CASSPGLAGGKSPDTQYF	TGTGCCAGTAGCCCGGGACTAGCGGGGGGTAAAAGTCCAGATACGCAGTATTTT
NA	TRBJ1-2	TRBD1	TRBV6-6	CASGAKTGYYGYTF	TGTGCCAGCGGCGCCAAGACAGGGTACTATGGCTACACCTTC
once	TRBJ2-5	TRBD2	TRBV4-1	CASSQDLGLGEETQYF	TGCGCCAGCAGCCAAGATTTGGGACTAGGCGAAGAGACCCAGTACTTC
NA	TRBJ2-5	NA	TRBV5-6	CASSLAWETQYF	TGTGCCAGCAGCTTAGCGTGGGAGACCCAGTACTTC
NA	TRBJ2-3	NA	TRBV6-4	CASIGAERATDTQYF	TGTGCCAGCATAGGGGCGGAGCGGGCCACAGATACGCAGTATTTT
few	TRBJ1-1	NA	TRBV5-4	CASSFNGRNTEAFF	TGTGCCAGCAGCTTTAATGGGAGGAACACTGAAGCTTTCTTT
NA	TRBJ1-3	TRBD1	TRBV18	CASSSTGTGLLHSGNTIYF	TGTGCCAGCTCCTCCACCGGGACAGGCCTCCTTCACTCTGGAAACACCATATATTTT
few	TRBJ1-1	NA	TRBV4-2	CASSQDSGRKTEAFF	TGTGCCAGCAGCCAAGATTCAGGGAGGAAGACTGAAGCTTTCTTT
NA	TRBJ2-5	NA	TRBV6-5	CASSYARAQYF	TGTGCCAGCAGTTATGCTCGGGCCCAGTACTTC
NA	TRBJ2-1	TRBD2	TRBV19	CASSSSTSGTHRPGEQFF	TGTGCCAGTAGTTCGTCGACTAGCGGGACCCATCGGCCGGGTGAGCAGTTCTTC
NA	TRBJ2-7	NA	TRBV27	CASSFLQYEQYF	TGTGCCAGCAGTTTTCTCCAGTACGAGCAGTACTTC
few	TRBJ2-1	NA	TRBV7-9	CASSWISQVDYNEQFF	TGTGCCAGCAGCTGGATTTCTCAGGTCGACTACAATGAGCAGTTCTTC
NA	TRBJ2-1	NA	TRBV5-3	CASSLEEDIEQFF	TGTGCCAGCAGCTTGGAGGAGGATATTGAGCAGTTCTTC
NA	TRBJ2-7	TRBD2	TRBV6-5	CASSDLAGGEYEQYF	TGTGCCAGCAGTGACTTAGCGGGGGGTGAGTACGAGCAGTACTTC
NA	TRBJ2-7	TRBD1	TRBV13	CASSRGQGTSYEQYF	TGTGCCAGCAGCCGTGGACAGGGAACCTCCTACGAGCAGTACTTC
NA	TRBJ1-2	NA	TRBV19	CASSTDPWAGLNYGYTF	TGTGCCAGTAGTACCGACCCTTGGGCAGGGTTGAACTATGGCTACACCTTC
few	TRBJ2-1	NA	TRBV9	CASSAQQLVPDEQFF	TGTGCCAGCAGCGCTCAGCAACTAGTGCCGGATGAGCAGTTCTTC
NA	TRBJ2-2	TRBD1	TRBV6-4	CASSDSGTGSGELFF	TGTGCCAGCAGTGACTCCGGGACAGGCTCCGGGGAGCTGTTTTTT
medium-sized	TRBJ2-1	NA	TRBV28	CASRSLGGADEQFF	TGTGCCAGCAGATCCCTGGGGGGGGCCGATGAGCAGTTCTTC
NA	TRBJ2-7	NA	TRBV7-9	CASSSGGQDSEQYF	TGTGCCAGCAGCTCGGGGGGCCAAGACTCCGAGCAGTACTTC
NA	TRBJ2-1	NA	TRBV6-5	CASSYSTNYNEQFF	TGTGCCAGCAGTTACTCGACTAACTACAATGAGCAGTTCTTC
few	TRBJ2-3	NA	TRBV6-5	CASSYAPGQSTDTQYF	TGTGCCAGCAGTTACGCCCCGGGACAAAGCACAGATACGCAGTATTTT
NA	TRBJ2-3	NA	TRBV2	CASSEAVADTQYF	TGTGCCAGCAGTGAAGCGGTAGCAGATACGCAGTATTTT
medium-sized	TRBJ1-1	NA	TRBV21-1	CASSTRQGVNTEAFF	TGTGCCAGCAGCACCAGACAGGGGGTGAACACTGAAGCTTTCTTT
NA	TRBJ1-3	NA	TRBV5-1	CASSYSSGAGNTIYF	TGCGCCAGCAGCTATTCTTCAGGGGCTGGAAACACCATATATTTT
NA	TRBJ1-1	NA	TRBV2	CASSEAAMNTEAFF	TGTGCCAGCAGTGAAGCAGCTATGAACACTGAAGCTTTCTTT
few	TRBJ1-1	NA	TRBV6-5	CASSFRLQGMNTEAFF	TGTGCCAGCAGTTTCCGCCTACAGGGAATGAACACTGAAGCTTTCTTT
few	TRBJ1-4	NA	TRBV10-3	CAISESEAVERREKLFF	TGTGCCATCAGTGAGTCGGAGGCCGTTGAACGTCGTGAAAAACTGTTTTTT
NA	TRBJ2-3	TRBD2	TRBV28	CASSSRLAGAADTQYF	TGTGCCAGCAGCTCAAGACTAGCGGGGGCAGCAGATACGCAGTATTTT
NA	TRBJ2-1	NA	TRBV6-6	CASSTSYNEQFF	TGTGCCAGCAGTACGAGCTACAATGAGCAGTTCTTC
NA	TRBJ1-2	NA	TRBV6-5	CASSTGGDGYTF	TGTGCCAGCAGTACCGGAGGGGATGGCTACACCTTC
NA	TRBJ1-2	NA	TRBV7-8	CASSLGGEGYGYTF	TGTGCCAGCAGCCTGGGAGGGGAGGGCTATGGCTACACCTTC
few	TRBJ2-7	TRBD1	TRBV19	CASSMTQGVIYEQYF	TGTGCCAGTAGTATGACCCAGGGGGTTATCTACGAGCAGTACTTC
few	TRBJ2-5	NA	TRBV7-7	CASSLGQGLETQYF	TGTGCCAGCAGCTTAGGGCAGGGTCTGGAGACCCAGTACTTC
NA	TRBJ2-2	TRBD1	TRBV19	CASSWRRGQTGELFF	TGTGCCAGTAGTTGGCGCAGGGGGCAAACCGGGGAGCTGTTTTTT
NA	TRBJ2-3	TRBD1	TRBV6-5	CASSFGQGGTDTQYF	TGTGCCAGCAGTTTCGGACAGGGAGGCACAGATACGCAGTATTTT
NA	TRBJ1-5	NA	TRBV10-1	CASSTVGGVGNQPQHF	TGCGCCAGCAGTACCGTAGGGGGGGTCGGCAATCAGCCCCAGCATTTT
NA	TRBJ2-7	NA	TRBV6-1	CASLGGDLGQYF	TGTGCCAGCCTCGGCGGGGACCTAGGGCAGTACTTC